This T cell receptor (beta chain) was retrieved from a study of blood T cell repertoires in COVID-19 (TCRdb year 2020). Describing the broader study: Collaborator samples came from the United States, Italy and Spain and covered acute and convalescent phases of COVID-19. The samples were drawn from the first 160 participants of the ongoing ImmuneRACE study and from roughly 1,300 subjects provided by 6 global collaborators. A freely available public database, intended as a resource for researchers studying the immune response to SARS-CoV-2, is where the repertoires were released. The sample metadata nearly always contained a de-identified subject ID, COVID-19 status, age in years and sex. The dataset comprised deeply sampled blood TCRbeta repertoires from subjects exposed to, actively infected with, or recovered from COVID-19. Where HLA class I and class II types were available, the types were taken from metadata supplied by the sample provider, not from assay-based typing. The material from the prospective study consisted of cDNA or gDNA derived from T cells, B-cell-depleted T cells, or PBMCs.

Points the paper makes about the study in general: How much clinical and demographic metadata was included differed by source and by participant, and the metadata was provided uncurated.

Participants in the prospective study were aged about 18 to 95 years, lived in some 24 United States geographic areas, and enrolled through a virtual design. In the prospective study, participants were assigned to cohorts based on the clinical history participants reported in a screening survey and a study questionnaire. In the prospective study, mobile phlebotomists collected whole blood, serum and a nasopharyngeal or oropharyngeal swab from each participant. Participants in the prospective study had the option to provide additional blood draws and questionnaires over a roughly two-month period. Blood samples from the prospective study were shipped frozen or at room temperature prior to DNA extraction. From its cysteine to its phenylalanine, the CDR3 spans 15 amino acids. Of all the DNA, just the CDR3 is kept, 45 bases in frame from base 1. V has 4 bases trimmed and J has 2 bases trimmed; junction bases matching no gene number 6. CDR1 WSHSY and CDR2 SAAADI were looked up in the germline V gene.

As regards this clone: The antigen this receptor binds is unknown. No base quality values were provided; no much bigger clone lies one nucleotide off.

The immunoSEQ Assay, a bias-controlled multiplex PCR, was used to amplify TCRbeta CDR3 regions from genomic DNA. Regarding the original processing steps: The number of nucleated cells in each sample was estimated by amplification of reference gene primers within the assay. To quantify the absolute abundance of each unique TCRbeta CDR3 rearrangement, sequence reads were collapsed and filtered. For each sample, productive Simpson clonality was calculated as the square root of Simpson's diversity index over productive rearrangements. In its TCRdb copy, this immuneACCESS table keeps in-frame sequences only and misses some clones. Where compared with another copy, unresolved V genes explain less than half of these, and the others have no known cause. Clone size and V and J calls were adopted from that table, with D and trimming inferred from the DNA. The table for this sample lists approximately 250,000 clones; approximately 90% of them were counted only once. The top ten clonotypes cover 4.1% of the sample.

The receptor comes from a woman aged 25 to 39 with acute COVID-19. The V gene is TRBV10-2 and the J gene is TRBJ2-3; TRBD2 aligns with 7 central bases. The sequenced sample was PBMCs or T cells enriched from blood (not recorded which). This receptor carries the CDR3 CASSVAGVSTDTQYF. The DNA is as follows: TGCGCCAGCAGTGTGGCGGGAGTTTCCACAGATACGCAGTATTTT.